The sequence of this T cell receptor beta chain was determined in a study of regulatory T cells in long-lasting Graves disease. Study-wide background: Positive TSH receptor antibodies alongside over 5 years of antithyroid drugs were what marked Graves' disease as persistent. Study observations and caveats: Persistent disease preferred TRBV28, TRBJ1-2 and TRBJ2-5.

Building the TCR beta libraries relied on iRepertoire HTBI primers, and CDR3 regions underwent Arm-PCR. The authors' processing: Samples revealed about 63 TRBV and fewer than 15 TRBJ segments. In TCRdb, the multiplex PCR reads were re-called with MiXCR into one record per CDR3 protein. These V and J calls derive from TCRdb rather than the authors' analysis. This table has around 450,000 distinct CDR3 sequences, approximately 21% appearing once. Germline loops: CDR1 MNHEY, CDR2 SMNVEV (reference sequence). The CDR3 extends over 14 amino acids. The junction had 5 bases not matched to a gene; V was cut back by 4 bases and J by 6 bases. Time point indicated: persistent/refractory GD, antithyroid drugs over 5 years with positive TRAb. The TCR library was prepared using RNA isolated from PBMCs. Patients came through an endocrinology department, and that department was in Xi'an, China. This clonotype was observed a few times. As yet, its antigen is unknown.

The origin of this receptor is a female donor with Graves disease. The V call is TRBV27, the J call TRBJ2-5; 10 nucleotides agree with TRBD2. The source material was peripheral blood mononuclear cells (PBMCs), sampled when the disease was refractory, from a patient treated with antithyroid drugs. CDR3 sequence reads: CASSSLAGHKTQYF. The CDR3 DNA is TGTGCCAGCAGTTCACTAGCGGGGCATAAGACCCAGTACTTC.